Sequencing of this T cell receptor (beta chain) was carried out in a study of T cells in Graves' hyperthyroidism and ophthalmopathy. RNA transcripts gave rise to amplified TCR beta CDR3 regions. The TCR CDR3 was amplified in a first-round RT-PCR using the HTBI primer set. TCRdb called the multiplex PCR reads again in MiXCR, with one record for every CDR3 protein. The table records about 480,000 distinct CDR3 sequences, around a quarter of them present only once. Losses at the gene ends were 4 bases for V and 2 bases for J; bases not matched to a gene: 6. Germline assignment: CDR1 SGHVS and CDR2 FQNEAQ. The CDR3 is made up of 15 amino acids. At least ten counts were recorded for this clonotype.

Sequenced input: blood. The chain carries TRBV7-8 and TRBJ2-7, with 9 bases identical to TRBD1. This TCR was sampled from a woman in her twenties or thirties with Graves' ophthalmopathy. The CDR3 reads CASSSAGTGTYEQYF. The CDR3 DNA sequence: TGTGCCAGCAGCTCAGCGGGGACAGGGACCTACGAGCAGTACTTC.